One and the same sample provided the 30 T cell receptor beta chains below, sequenced in a study of blood T cells in healthy people across ages. A second PCR of about 7 to 12 cycles used a sample-barcoded 5' primer and a J-beta primer mix. From the 5' RACE reads, TCRdb called clonotypes with MiXCR, one entry per CDR3 protein. This sample has some 640,000 distinct CDR3 sequences, with 45% to 50% found just once. What was sequenced was blood. These receptors were obtained from a woman aged 55-69 years in good health.

This clonotype appeared once. The rearrangement uses TRBV20-1 and TRBJ2-7; D gene ambiguous. Trimming removed 3 bases at V and 1 base at J, with 7 bases between. Germline lookup yields CDR1 DFQATT and CDR2 SNEGSKA (reference sequence). The CDR3 loop spans 12 amino acids. CDR3 amino acids: CSASRLSYEQYF. CDR3 coding DNA: TGCAGTGCTAGTCGGCTTTCCTACGAGCAGTACTTC.

V and J are TRBV20-1 and TRBJ1-2; tentative D call: TRBD1 (5 bases). Looked up from germline, CDR1 is DFQATT and CDR2 is SNEGSKA (reference sequence). The CDR3 runs 13 residues. Trimming took off 3 bases at V and 4 bases at J, with 12 bases between the two ends. The CDR3 region is CSARVRALYGYTF. The CDR3 nucleotides read TGCAGTGCTAGGGTCAGGGCCCTCTATGGCTACACCTTC.

This chain links TRBV24-1 with TRBJ1-2; D gene ambiguous. Trimming removed 3 bases from V and 4 bases from J, with 2 bases in between. Germline-derived CDR1 and CDR2 are KGHDR and SFDVKD. This CDR3 contains 11 residues. The CDR3 loop reads CATSDLYGYTF. In DNA, the CDR3 is TGTGCCACCAGTGATCTCTATGGCTACACCTTC.

This clonotype showed up just a few times. The chain links TRBV9 to TRBJ2-1; D could derive from TRBD1 or TRBD2 (5 bases each). Trimming took 5 bases from V and 5 from J, leaving 14 bases between them. Per germline, CDR1 SGDLS and CDR2 YYNGEE. The CDR3 extends over 14 amino acids. DNA for the CDR3: TGTGCCAGCAGAAAAGGGACGGTTAACAATGAGCAGTTCTTC. This translates into CASRKGTVNNEQFF.

This clonotype was counted a few times. The V gene is TRBV15, the J gene TRBJ1-3; D unclear. The CDR3 totals 16 residues. Germline V gene data show CDR1 as LNHNV and CDR2 as YYDKDF (reference sequence). The V and J ends lost 0 bases and 0 bases respectively, with 9 bases between them. Here the CDR3 reads CATSRDHGSSGNTIYF. CDR3 in DNA: TGTGCCACCAGCAGAGATCACGGAAGCTCTGGAAACACCATATATTTT.

The chain carries TRBV10-3 and TRBJ1-6; TRBD1 might be the D (5 bases). V was shortened by 0 bases and J by 4 bases, with 13 bases between the two germline ends. The V gene's germline CDR1 is ENHRY and CDR2 SYGVKD. CDR3 length equals 17 residues. The CDR3 here is CAISESGRLTYNSPLHF. The CDR3 nucleotides read TGTGCCATCAGTGAGTCGGGGCGGTTGACTTATAATTCACCCCTCCACTTT.

The genes are TRBV20-1 and TRBJ1-2, with a possible D match to TRBD1 (6 bases). Trimming took off 5 bases at V and 4 bases at J, with 20 bases between the two ends. The CDR3 loop spans 15 amino acids. Germline V gene sequence: CDR1 DFQATT, CDR2 SNEGSKA (reference sequence). The CDR3: CSAEHRQASSYGYTF. CDR3 DNA sequence: TGCAGTGCTGAACACAGACAGGCATCCTCCTATGGCTACACCTTC.

Relative to its sample, this clonotype is medium-sized. One junction end disagrees with the germline gene, perhaps due to a read error. The J gene is TRBJ2-5, the V gene TRBV5-1; D might be TRBD1 (6 bases). There are 13 residues in the CDR3. Germline CDR1 SGHRS, CDR2 YFSETQ. The CDR3 loop is CASSWTVQETQYF. Here the CDR3 DNA reads TGTGCCAGCAGCTGGACAGTCCAAGAGACCCAGTACTTC.

The rearrangement joins TRBV27 to TRBJ2-7; D may correspond to TRBD1 or TRBD2 (6 bases each). The CDR3 extends over 16 amino acids. The germline V gene has CDR1 MNHEY and CDR2 SMNVEV (reference sequence). The germline V and J ends were trimmed by 2 bases and 7 bases, with 21 bases remaining between them. Here the CDR3 reads CASSLRPLVGGMEQYF. The CDR3 DNA follows: TGTGCCAGCAGTTTACGTCCCTTGGTGGGGGGCATGGAGCAGTACTTC.

This clonotype was found once. V usage is TRBV28 and J usage is TRBJ1-2, with D unresolved. The CDR3 sequence is 12 residues long. The V end was cut by 4 bases, the J end by 7 bases, with 10 bases between. Germline V gene data show CDR1 as MDHEN and CDR2 as SYDVKM. DNA for the CDR3: TGTGCCAGCAGTTCTCCCTATAGTGGCTACACCTTC. Translation gives CASSSPYSGYTF.

This clonotype was counted between two and nine times. V gene TRBV12-3 or TRBV12-4 combines with J gene TRBJ1-2, with a weak D call TRBD1 (6 bases). The V and J ends lost 2 bases and 2 bases respectively, with 12 bases between them. The CDR3 consists of 15 residues. Here the CDR3 DNA reads TGTGCCAGCAGTTTATTCCGGGACAAGAACTATGGCTACACCTTC. This sequence encodes CASSLFRDKNYGYTF.

The rearrangement links TRBV21-1 to TRBJ2-6; TRBD2 is the table's D call, not checked against the DNA. TRBV21-1 is assigned pseudogene status. The CDR3 consists of 18 residues. CDR3 in amino acids: CASSNDNRGDSGANVLTF. The CDR3, as DNA: TGTGCCAGCAGCAACGACAACCGCGGGGACTCTGGGGCCAACGTCCTGACTTTC.

This clonotype was counted only a few times. The J gene is TRBJ1-1, the V gene TRBV6-5; D remains ambiguous. Germline V lookup: CDR1 MNHEY, CDR2 SVGAGI. The CDR3 contains 15 residues. The V end lost 6 bases, the J end lost 0 bases, and 14 bases lay between the germline ends. CDR3 protein: CASSQQHLLNTEAFF. The CDR3 nucleotides are TGTGCCAGCAGCCAACAGCACCTTCTGAACACTGAAGCTTTCTTT.

This chain uses TRBV19 with TRBJ2-1, with D possibly being TRBD1 (6 bases). Per the germline V gene, CDR1 is LNHDA and CDR2 is SQIVND (reference sequence). Trimming took 0 bases from V and 4 from J, leaving 10 bases between them. The CDR3 has 15 amino acids. DNA of the CDR3: TGTGCCAGTAGTATAGACGGGACACCTTACAATGAGCAGTTCTTC. Residues: CASSIDGTPYNEQFF.

The gene calls are TRBV2 and TRBJ1-6, with D perhaps matching TRBD1 (5 bases). CDR1 and CDR2 from the germline V gene are SNHLY and FYNNEI. Trimming left V 5 bases short and J 7 bases short, with 6 bases between. This CDR3 has 12 residues. The CDR3 here is CASSRQNSPLHF. The CDR3 DNA reads as TGTGCCAGCAGTAGACAGAATTCACCCCTCCACTTT.

The DNA of the CDR3 is TGTGCCAGCAGCCACGGACAGGGGGCGCGGGCTAGCGGACAAGAGACCCAGTACTTC. Protein sequence: CASSHGQGARASGQETQYF. The rearrangement uses TRBV14 and TRBJ2-5, with 11 bases identical to TRBD1. The CDR3 has 19 residues. CDR1 is SGHDN, CDR2 FVKESK, per germline. J gave up 2 bases and V 3 bases, and 14 bases lay outside the gene matches.

This clonotype turned up a few times. The chain uses TRBV6-2 or TRBV6-3 and TRBJ2-1; 10 nucleotides align to TRBD1. The germline gives CDR1 MNHEY, CDR2 SVGEGT. Trimming cost V 6 bases and J 8 bases; bases outside gene matches: 7. The CDR3 spans 14 residues. The CDR3 DNA sequence: TGTGCCAGCAGAGAGGGACAGGGGAGGGATGAGCAGTTCTTC. The encoded protein is CASREGQGRDEQFF.

A remark on this clonotype: A much bigger clone sits one base away, suggesting this may be a read error. The genes are TRBV7-9 and TRBJ2-5, with unresolved D. CDR1 SEHNR and CDR2 FQNEAQ come from the germline V gene (reference sequence). The CDR3 length is 16 residues. Trimming took off 5 bases at V and 0 bases at J, with 16 bases between the two ends. The CDR3 DNA reads as TGTGCCAGCAGCCTTCAGCTCGGACCTTACCAAGAGACCCAGTACTTC. It codes for CASSLQLGPYQETQYF.

This chain links TRBV29-1 with TRBJ2-1; 9 bases agree with TRBD2. Germline loops: CDR1 SQVTM, CDR2 ANQGSEA. CDR3 length equals 14 residues. Trimming cost V 7 bases and J 0 bases; bases outside gene matches: 4. The chain's CDR3 is CSEISGSSYNEQFF. CDR3 bases: TGCAGCGAGATTAGCGGGAGCTCCTACAATGAGCAGTTCTTC.

The count of this clonotype is one. The V gene is TRBV5-1, the J gene TRBJ2-3; D gene uncertain. Germline V gene data show CDR1 as SGHRS and CDR2 as YFSETQ. The CDR3 length is 15 residues. V shed 0 bases and J shed 1 base, with 9 bases lying between them. The CDR3, as DNA: TGCGCCAGCAGCTTGGTTAGCCTCGGCACAGATACGCAGTATTTT. Protein product: CASSLVSLGTDTQYF.

This chain uses TRBV28 with TRBJ1-5; D remains unclear. The CDR3 sequence is 14 residues long. Germline CDR1 and CDR2: MDHEN and SYDVKM. The V and J ends lost 3 bases and 6 bases respectively, with 12 bases between them. The CDR3 sequence is CASSFGGGGQPQHF. The CDR3 nucleotides read TGTGCCAGCAGTTTCGGAGGAGGCGGTCAGCCCCAGCATTTT. Full variable domain (missing parts from reference TRBV28 and TRBJ1-5): DVKVTQSSRYLVKRTGEKVFLECVQDMDHENMFWYRQDPGLGLRLIYFSYDVKMKEKGDIPEGYSVSREKKERFSLILESASTNQTSMYLCASSFGGGGQPQHFGDGTRLSIL.

The gene calls are TRBV3-1 and TRBJ2-5; 9 bases are a match to TRBD1. Unmatched junction bases numbered 9, after V lost 5 bases and J lost 5 bases. The CDR3 length is 15 residues. From germline, CDR1 is LGHDT and CDR2 YNNKEL (reference sequence). CDR3: CASSGGDRDVETQYF. CDR3 DNA sequence: TGTGCCAGCAGCGGAGGGGACAGGGACGTGGAGACCCAGTACTTC.

This chain uses TRBV4-3 with TRBJ2-3; 11 bases fit TRBD2. This CDR3 contains 17 residues. Looked up from germline, CDR1 is LGHNA and CDR2 is YSLEER. The J segment lost 6 bases and the V segment lost 1 base, leaving 9 bases of the junction unmatched. The CDR3 is CASSQGALAGGRDTQYF. CDR3 DNA: TGCGCCAGCAGCCAAGGGGCTCTAGCGGGAGGCAGGGATACGCAGTATTTT.

This clonotype was detected once. The rearrangement links TRBV29-1 to TRBJ2-1, with 11 bases matching TRBD1. The germline CDR1 and CDR2 sequences are SQVTM and ANQGSEA. With V trimmed by 3 bases and J by 5 bases, 6 bases remained unmatched. This CDR3 region has 15 residues. The CDR3 is CSVDFGTGGNNEQFF. The CDR3 region has the DNA TGCAGCGTTGACTTCGGGACAGGGGGTAACAATGAGCAGTTCTTC.

This clonotype was recorded at least ten times. The CDR3 region has the DNA TGTGCCATCACCGATAGACAGACCAATCCCTATGGCTACACCTTC. This encodes CAITDRQTNPYGYTF. The J gene is TRBJ1-2, the V gene TRBV10-3; maybe TRBD1 (5 bases). V was cut by 7 bases and J by 4 bases, with 19 bases left in between. The CDR3 sequence is 15 residues long. CDR1 is ENHRY and CDR2 is SYGVKD in the germline V gene.

The genes are TRBV6-5 and TRBJ2-1; 13 nucleotides match TRBD2. With V trimmed by 2 bases and J by 14 bases, 9 bases remained unmatched. CDR1 is MNHEY, CDR2 SVGAGI, per germline. This CDR3 comprises 15 residues. The CDR3 DNA follows: TGTGCCAGCAGTTACCGCCGGACTAGCGGGAGACGGGAGTTCTTC. This codes for CASSYRRTSGRREFF.

Worth noting for this clonotype: One base away lies a much larger clone, so this may be a sequencing read error. The chain joins TRBV7-6 to TRBJ2-5; D could derive from TRBD1 or TRBD2 (6 bases each). CDR1 SGHVS and CDR2 FNYEAQ come from the germline V gene. The germline V and J ends were trimmed by 5 bases and 11 bases, with 21 bases remaining between them. The CDR3 is 14 amino acids. This chain's CDR3 is CASSTQGRDNEQYF. The DNA for the CDR3 is TGTGCCAGCAGCACTCAAGGGCGGGACAATGAGCAGTACTTC.

J is TRBJ2-7 and V is TRBV7-2; D may be TRBD2 (6 bases). Judging by the DNA end, TRBJ2-5 fits better; the J call may be wrong. Germline values: CDR1 SGHTA, CDR2 FQGNSA. CDR3 size: 15 residues. CDR3 amino acids: CASSLALGGAETQYF. As DNA, the CDR3 is TGTGCCAGCAGCTTAGCTCTAGGCGGGGCGGAGACCCAGTACTTC.

V and J are TRBV3-1 and TRBJ2-1, with D unclear. V was pared by 2 bases and J by 6 bases, with 11 bases between. The germline CDR1 and CDR2 sequences are LGHDT and YNNKEL (reference sequence). CDR3 length: 14 residues. The CDR3 reads CASSQRAAGNEQFF. CDR3 nucleotide sequence: TGTGCCAGCAGCCAACGGGCAGCAGGCAATGAGCAGTTCTTC.

The J gene is TRBJ1-2, the V gene TRBV9, with 10 bases fitting TRBD1. This CDR3 spans 14 amino acids. V shed 3 bases, J shed 6 bases, and the junction held 5 bases outside the gene matches. The germline gives CDR1 SGDLS, CDR2 YYNGEE. The CDR3 is CASSATGTGDGYTF. Here the CDR3 DNA reads TGTGCCAGCAGCGCCACCGGGACAGGGGATGGCTACACCTTC.